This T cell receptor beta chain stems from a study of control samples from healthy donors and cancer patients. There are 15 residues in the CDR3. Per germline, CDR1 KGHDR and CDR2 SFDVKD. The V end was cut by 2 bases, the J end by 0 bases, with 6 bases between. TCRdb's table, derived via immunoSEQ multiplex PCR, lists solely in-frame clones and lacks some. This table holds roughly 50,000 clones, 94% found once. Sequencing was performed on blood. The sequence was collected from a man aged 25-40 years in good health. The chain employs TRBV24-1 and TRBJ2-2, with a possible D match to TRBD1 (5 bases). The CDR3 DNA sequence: TGTGCCACCAGTGATTCGGACACGAACACCGGGGAGCTGTTTTTT. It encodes CATSDSDTNTGELFF.